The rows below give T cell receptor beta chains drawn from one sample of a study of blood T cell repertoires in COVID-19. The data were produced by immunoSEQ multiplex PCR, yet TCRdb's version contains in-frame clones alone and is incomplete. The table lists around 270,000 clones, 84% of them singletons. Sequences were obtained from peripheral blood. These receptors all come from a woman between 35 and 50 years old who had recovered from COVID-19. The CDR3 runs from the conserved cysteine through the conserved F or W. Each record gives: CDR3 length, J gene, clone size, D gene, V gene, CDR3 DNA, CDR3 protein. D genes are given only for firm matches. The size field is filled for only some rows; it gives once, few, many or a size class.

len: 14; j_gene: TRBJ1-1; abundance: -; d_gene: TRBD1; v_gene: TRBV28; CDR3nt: TGTGCCACCAAAGGACAGGGGGCGAGCGCTGAAGCTTTCTTT; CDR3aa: CATKGQGASAEAFF
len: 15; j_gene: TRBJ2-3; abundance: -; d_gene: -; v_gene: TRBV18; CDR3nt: TGTGCCAGCTCACTACGGACAGATAGCACAGATACGCAGTATTTT; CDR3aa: CASSLRTDSTDTQYF
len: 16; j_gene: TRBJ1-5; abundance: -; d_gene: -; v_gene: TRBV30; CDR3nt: TGTGCCTGGACCCTGGGTAACGGGGGGCTTGGGCAGCCCCAGCATTTT; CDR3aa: CAWTLGNGGLGQPQHF
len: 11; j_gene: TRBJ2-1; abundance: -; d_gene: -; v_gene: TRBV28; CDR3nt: TGTGCCAGCAGTCCTTACAATGAGCAGTTCTTC; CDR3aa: CASSPYNEQFF
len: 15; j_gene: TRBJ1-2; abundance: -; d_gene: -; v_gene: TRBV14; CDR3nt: TGTGCCAGCAGCCAAGAGGGCGCCAGGGTCGGCGGCTACACCTTC; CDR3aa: CASSQEGARVGGYTF
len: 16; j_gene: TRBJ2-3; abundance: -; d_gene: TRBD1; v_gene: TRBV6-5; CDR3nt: TGTGCCAGCAGTTACTCGAGGACAGGGACCTCAGATACGCAGTATTTT; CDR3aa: CASSYSRTGTSDTQYF
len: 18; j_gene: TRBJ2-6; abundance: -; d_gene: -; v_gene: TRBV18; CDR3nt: TGTGCCAGCTCTCCTGACAGCTACTTAAACTCTGGGGCCAACGTCCTGACTTTC; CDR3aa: CASSPDSYLNSGANVLTF
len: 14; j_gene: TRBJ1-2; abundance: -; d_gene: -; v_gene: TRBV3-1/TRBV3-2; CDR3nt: TGTGCCAGCAGCCATAGTAGCCCCCACTATGGCTACACCTTC; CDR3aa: CASSHSSPHYGYTF
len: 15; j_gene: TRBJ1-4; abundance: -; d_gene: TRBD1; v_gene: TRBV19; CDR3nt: TGTGCCAGTAGTATCACCGGGACAGGGGATGAAAAACTGTTTTTT; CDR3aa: CASSITGTGDEKLFF
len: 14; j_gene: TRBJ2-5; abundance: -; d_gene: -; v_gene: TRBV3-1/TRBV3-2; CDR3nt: TGTGCCAGCAGCCAAGACAGACGAGGAGAGACCCAGTACTTC; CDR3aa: CASSQDRRGETQYF
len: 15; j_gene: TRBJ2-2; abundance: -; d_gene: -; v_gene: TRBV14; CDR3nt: TGTGCCAGCAGCCAAGGTTACAGGCACACCGGGGAGCTGTTTTTT; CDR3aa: CASSQGYRHTGELFF
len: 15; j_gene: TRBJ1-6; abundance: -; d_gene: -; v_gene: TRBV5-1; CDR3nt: TGCGCCAGCAGCTTTACGTTACAGGATAATTCACCCCTCCACTTT; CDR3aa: CASSFTLQDNSPLHF
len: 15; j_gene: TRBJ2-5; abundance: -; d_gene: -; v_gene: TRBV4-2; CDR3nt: TGTGCCAGCAGCCAAGATCTTTGGGGGCTAGAGACCCAGTACTTC; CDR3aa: CASSQDLWGLETQYF
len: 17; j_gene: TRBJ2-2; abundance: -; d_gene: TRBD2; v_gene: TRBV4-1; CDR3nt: TGCGCCAGCAGCCTCTATAGCGGGGGGGCCGGTACCGGGGAGCTGTTTTTT; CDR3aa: CASSLYSGGAGTGELFF
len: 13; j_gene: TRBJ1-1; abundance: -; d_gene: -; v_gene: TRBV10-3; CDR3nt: TGTGCCATCAGCTCATCAGGACGGGGTGAAGCTTTCTTT; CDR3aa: CAISSSGRGEAFF
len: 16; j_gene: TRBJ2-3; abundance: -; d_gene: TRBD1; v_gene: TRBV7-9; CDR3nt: TGTGCCAGCAGATCATGGACAGGGGAGATCGCAGATACGCAGTATTTT; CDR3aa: CASRSWTGEIADTQYF
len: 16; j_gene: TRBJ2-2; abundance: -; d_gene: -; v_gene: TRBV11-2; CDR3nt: TGTGCCAGCAGCTTCTTGGCGGGGACTAACACCGGGGAGCTGTTTTTT; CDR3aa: CASSFLAGTNTGELFF
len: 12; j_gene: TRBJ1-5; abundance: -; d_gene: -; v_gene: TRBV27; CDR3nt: TGTGCCAGCAGAACGAGTGATCAGCCCCAGCATTTT; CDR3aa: CASRTSDQPQHF
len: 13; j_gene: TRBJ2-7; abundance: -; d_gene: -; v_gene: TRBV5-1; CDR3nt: TGCGCCAGCAGCTACAGGGAGTCCTACGAGCAGTACTTC; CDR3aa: CASSYRESYEQYF
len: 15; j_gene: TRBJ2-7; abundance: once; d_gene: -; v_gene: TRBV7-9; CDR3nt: TGTGCCAGCAGCTTAAATTCCGGGAGCGACTACGAGCAGTACTTC; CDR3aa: CASSLNSGSDYEQYF
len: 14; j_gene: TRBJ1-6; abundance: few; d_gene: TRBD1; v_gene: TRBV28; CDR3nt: TGTGCCAGCAGTAAAACAGGGGACCATTCACCCCTCCACTTT; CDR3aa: CASSKTGDHSPLHF
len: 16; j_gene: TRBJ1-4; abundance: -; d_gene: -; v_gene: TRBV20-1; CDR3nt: TGCAGTGCTAGTCCAGGGAGGCGGGCAACTAATGAAAAACTGTTTTTT; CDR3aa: CSASPGRRATNEKLFF
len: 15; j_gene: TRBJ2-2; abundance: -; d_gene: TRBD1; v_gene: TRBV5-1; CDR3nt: TGCGCCAGCAGCCTGTTACAGGGGTGGACCGGGGAGCTGTTTTTT; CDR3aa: CASSLLQGWTGELFF
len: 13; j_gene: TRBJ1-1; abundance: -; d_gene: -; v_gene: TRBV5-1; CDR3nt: TGCGCCAGCTGGGGCACCTCGGGCACTGAAGCTTTCTTT; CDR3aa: CASWGTSGTEAFF
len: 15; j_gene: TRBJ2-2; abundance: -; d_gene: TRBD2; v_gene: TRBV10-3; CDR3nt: TGTGCCATCAGACCCGGGACTACCGACACCGGGGAGCTGTTTTTT; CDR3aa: CAIRPGTTDTGELFF
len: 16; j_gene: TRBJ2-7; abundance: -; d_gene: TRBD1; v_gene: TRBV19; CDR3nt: TGTGCCAGTAGTATCTCCGGGACAGGGCCTCCCTACGAGCAGTACTTC; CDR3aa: CASSISGTGPPYEQYF
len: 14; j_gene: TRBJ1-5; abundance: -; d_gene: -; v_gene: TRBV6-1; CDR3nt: TGTGCCAGCAGTGAACGGTGGAGCAATCAGCCCCAGCATTTT; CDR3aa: CASSERWSNQPQHF
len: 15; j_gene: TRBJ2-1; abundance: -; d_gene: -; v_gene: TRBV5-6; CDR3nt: TGTGCCAGCAGCCTTCTATCGCACCCCTACAATGAGCAGTTCTTC; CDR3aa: CASSLLSHPYNEQFF
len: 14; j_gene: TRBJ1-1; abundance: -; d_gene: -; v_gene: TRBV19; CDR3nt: TGTGCCAGTAGTACGCAGACAGGTGGGACTGAAGCTTTCTTT; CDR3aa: CASSTQTGGTEAFF
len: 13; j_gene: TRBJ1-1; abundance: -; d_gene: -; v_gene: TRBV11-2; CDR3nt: TGTGCCAGCAGCTCTTATCGGGGTTCTGAAGCTTTCTTT; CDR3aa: CASSSYRGSEAFF
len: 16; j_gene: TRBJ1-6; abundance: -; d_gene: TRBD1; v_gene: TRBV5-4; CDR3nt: TGTGCCAGCAGAGGACAGGGAAGCTCCTATAATTCACCCCTCCACTTT; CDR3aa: CASRGQGSSYNSPLHF
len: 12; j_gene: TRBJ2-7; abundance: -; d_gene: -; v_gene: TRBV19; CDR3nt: TGTGCCAGTAGCATGAGGGTGGAAGAGCAGTACTTC; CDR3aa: CASSMRVEEQYF
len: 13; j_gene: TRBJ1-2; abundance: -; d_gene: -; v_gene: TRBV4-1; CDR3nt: TGCGCCAGCAGCCAAGTGATCGGCTATGGCTACACCTTC; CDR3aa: CASSQVIGYGYTF
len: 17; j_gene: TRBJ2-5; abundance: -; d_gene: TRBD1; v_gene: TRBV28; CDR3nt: TGTGCCAGCAGAAAACAAGGACAGGCTCACATTCAAGAGACCCAGTACTTC; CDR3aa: CASRKQGQAHIQETQYF
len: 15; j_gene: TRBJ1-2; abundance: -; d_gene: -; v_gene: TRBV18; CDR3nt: TGTGCCAGCTCACCAAACGGCAGAGGTACTTATGGCTACACCTTC; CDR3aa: CASSPNGRGTYGYTF
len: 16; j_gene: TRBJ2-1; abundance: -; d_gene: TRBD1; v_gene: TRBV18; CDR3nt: TGTGCCAGCTCACCAATAGGTGGACAGGGAGGCAATGAGCAGTTCTTC; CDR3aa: CASSPIGGQGGNEQFF
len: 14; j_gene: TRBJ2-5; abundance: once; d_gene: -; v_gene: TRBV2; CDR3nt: TGTGCCAGCAGGGAACGGGGGGCGGGGGAGACCCAGTACTTC; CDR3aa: CASRERGAGETQYF
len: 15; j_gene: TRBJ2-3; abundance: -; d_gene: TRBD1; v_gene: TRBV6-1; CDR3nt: TGTGCCAGCAGTAGACAGGGTGAAGGCACAGATACGCAGTATTTT; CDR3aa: CASSRQGEGTDTQYF